This T cell receptor beta chain originates from a study of response to subunit inactivated influenza vaccine. Via MiXCR, TCRdb re-called the RT-PCR reads, giving one row per CDR3 protein. The table has around 570,000 distinct CDR3 sequences, over 9% seen once. Trimming at V came to 7 bases and at J to 1 base, leaving 5 bases not matched to a gene. This CDR3 has 14 amino acids. CDR1 is SQVTM, CDR2 ANQGSEA, per germline. This clonotype was recorded once. These data were likewise used in another study, on T cells expressing NK-cell markers. That study reports: Generation of TCR beta cDNA was performed by 5'RACE template switching incorporating UMIs.

V and J are TRBV29-1 and TRBJ2-3, with TRBD2 matching 10 bases. The clonotype was recovered from a man aged 50-59 years who received an inactivated influenza vaccine. Sequenced material: PBMCs from blood, taken on the day of vaccination. The CDR3 here is CSATSGARTDTQYF. The CDR3 DNA follows: TGCAGCGCTACTAGCGGGGCTCGCACAGATACGCAGTATTTT.